The source of this TCR beta chain is a study of T cells in Graves' hyperthyroidism and ophthalmopathy. General study results and limits: Most clonotypes that expanded in the thyroid above 0.001 also showed up in blood.

The CDR3 sequence is 17 residues long. Deletions cut 7 bases from V and 3 bases from J, with 22 bases between. CDR1 SNHLY and CDR2 FYNNEI come from the germline V gene. Researchers amplified the TCR beta CDR3 regions from RNA transcripts. The HTBI set primed first-round TCR CDR3 RT-PCR. One entry per CDR3 protein results from TCRdb running MiXCR on the multiplex PCR reads. This table has about 640,000 distinct CDR3 sequences, less than 25% appearing once. With regard to this clonotype: The antigen remains unidentified.

Criteria for exclusion of patients were uncontrolled infection, other autoimmune disease, pregnancy or lactation. The specimen was blood. The TCR comes from a man younger than 45 with Graves' ophthalmopathy. The chain uses TRBV2 and TRBJ2-1, with a possible D match to TRBD2 (5 bases). This chain's CDR3 is CASKQLPASLDYNEQFF. DNA of the CDR3: TGTGCCAGCAAGCAGCTCCCTGCTAGCCTAGACTACAATGAGCAGTTCTTC.